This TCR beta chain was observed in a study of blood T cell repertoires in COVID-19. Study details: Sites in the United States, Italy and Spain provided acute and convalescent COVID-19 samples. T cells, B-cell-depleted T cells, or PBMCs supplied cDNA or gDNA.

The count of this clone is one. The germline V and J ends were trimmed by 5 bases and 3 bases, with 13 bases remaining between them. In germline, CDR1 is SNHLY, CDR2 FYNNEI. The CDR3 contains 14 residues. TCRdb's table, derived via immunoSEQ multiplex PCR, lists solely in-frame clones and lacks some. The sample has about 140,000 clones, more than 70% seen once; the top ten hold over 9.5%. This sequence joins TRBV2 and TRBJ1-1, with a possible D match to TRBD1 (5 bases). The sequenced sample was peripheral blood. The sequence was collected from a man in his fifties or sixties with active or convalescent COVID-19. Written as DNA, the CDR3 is TGTGCCAGCAGTCAGGAGGAGGGGCACACTGAAGCTTTCTTT. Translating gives CASSQEEGHTEAFF.